What follows describes a single TCR beta chain. The length of the CDR3 is 14 residues. From germline, CDR1 is MNHEY and CDR2 SVGAGI. V shed 6 bases, J shed 7 bases, and the junction held 7 bases outside the gene matches. These data originate in a study of ipilimumab plus nivolumab after autologous stem cell transplantation. The assay was immunoSEQ multiplex PCR, and TCRdb's table has in-frame clones only and misses some. In the table there are about 43,000 clones, roughly 84% of which are singletons. The specimen comprised PBMCs, sampled in a trial of ipilimumab plus nivolumab as post-transplant consolidation. This clonotype was obtained from a male donor with multiple myeloma. The V call is TRBV6-5, the J call TRBJ1-2, with 11 bases that match TRBD1. The CDR3 bases are TGTGCCAGCAGAGCCGGACAGGGGGCGGTTGGCTACACCTTC. This gives the protein CASRAGQGAVGYTF.